Listed here are 9 T cell receptor beta chains from one sample, sequenced in a study of T cells in Graves' hyperthyroidism and ophthalmopathy (dated by TCRdb to between 2018 and 2020). The library was produced with multiplex PCR. Sequenced using an Illumina HiSeq 2000. Amplification of TCR beta CDR3 regions was carried out from RNA transcripts. For the first round of RT-PCR on the TCR CDR3, the HTBI primer set was used together with the Qiagen OneStep RT-PCR kit. TCRdb trimmed public reads at Q25 via fastp, called clones via MiXCR and kept in-frame beta chains. Each record represents a unique CDR3 protein, reported with the most common genes and DNA among its rows. This sample is represented by hundreds of thousands of distinct CDR3 sequences; 35% to 40% of them were singletons. The ten largest clones add up to 7.5% to 9.5% of the sample. The sequencing input was blood. These receptor sequences come from a man between 18 and 35 years old with Graves' hyperthyroidism.

This clonotype was observed a few times. V usage is TRBV6-6 and J usage is TRBJ2-5; the D gene is possibly TRBD1 (5 bases). In germline, CDR1 is MNHNY, CDR2 SVGAGI (reference sequence). Trimming removed 7 bases from V and 1 base from J, with 10 bases in between. This CDR3 has 13 amino acids. The CDR3: CASKRDSQETQYF. The CDR3 coding sequence is TGTGCCAGCAAAAGAGACAGCCAAGAGACCCAGTACTTC.

As for this clonotype: At one end the junction does not follow the germline gene, possibly because of a read error. The chain couples TRBV27 to TRBJ1-2; 9 bases are shared with TRBD1. The germline gives CDR1 MNHEY, CDR2 SMNVEV (reference sequence). The CDR3 spans 12 residues. Written as DNA, the CDR3 is TGTGCCAGCGCCGGGACAGGGTATGACTACACCTTC. Amino acids: CASAGTGYDYTF.

This clonotype has more than one count but fewer than ten. The germline gene is not matched at one end of the junction; a read error may be the cause. The chain links TRBV5-5 to TRBJ1-6, with 7 bases fitting TRBD1. The CDR3 totals 12 residues. The V gene's germline CDR1 is SGHKS and CDR2 YYEKEE (reference sequence). The CDR3 DNA is TGTACCAGCAGCGTACAGGGGATAACCCTCCACTTT. Translation: CTSSVQGITLHF.

The V call is TRBV2, the J call TRBJ1-5; no clear D gene. The germline V gene encodes CDR1 SNHLY and CDR2 FYNNEI. The CDR3 length is 12 residues. With 6 bases removed from V and 10 bases from J, the gap between germline ends came to 13 bases. This CDR3 reads CASRSGELPQHF. As DNA, the CDR3 is TGTGCCAGCAGGTCCGGGGAACTACCCCAGCATTTT.

The V gene is TRBV12-3 or TRBV12-4, the J gene TRBJ2-5; tentatively, D is TRBD1 or TRBD2 (5 bases each). This CDR3 comprises 15 residues. Trimming removed 5 bases at V and 3 bases at J, with 16 bases between. DNA of the CDR3: TGTGCCAGCAGTCCCCCCGGGGCAGGGAAAGAGACCCAGTACTTC. It codes for CASSPPGAGKETQYF.

This clonotype has at least ten counts. The chain recombines TRBV5-4 with TRBJ1-2; 7 bases align to TRBD1. This CDR3 region has 13 residues. The V gene end was trimmed by 3 bases and the J gene end by 4 bases; junction bases not matched to a gene: 3. In germline, CDR1 is SGHNT, CDR2 YYREEE (reference sequence). CDR3: CASSSGQLYGYTF. The CDR3 DNA is TGTGCCAGCAGCTCGGGACAGCTCTATGGCTACACCTTC.

The chain employs TRBV20-1 and TRBJ2-2; possibly TRBD1 for D (6 bases). The CDR3 totals 18 residues. Trimming pared 0 bases from V and 0 bases from J, leaving 17 bases between. Germline V lookup: CDR1 DFQATT, CDR2 SNEGSKA (reference sequence). In DNA form, the CDR3 reads TGCAGTGCTAGAGATAGTGAGGCGCAGGGGACGAACACCGGGGAGCTGTTTTTT. Its protein product is CSARDSEAQGTNTGELFF.

This CDR3 is CASSRRVSGELFF. The DNA for the CDR3 is TGTGCCAGCAGTCGCAGGGTTTCCGGGGAGCTGTTTTTT. The J gene is TRBJ2-2, the V gene TRBV6-5, with TRBD1 as a possible D gene (5 bases). Trimming removed 5 bases at V and 6 bases at J, with 10 bases between. There are 13 residues in the CDR3. Germline assignment: CDR1 MNHEY and CDR2 SVGAGI.

This clonotype was counted only a few times. This sequence joins TRBV2 and TRBJ2-2; 7 bases align to TRBD1. The CDR3 runs to 15 residues. Losses at the gene ends were 5 bases for V and 1 base for J; bases not matched to a gene: 4. Germline assignment: CDR1 SNHLY and CDR2 FYNNEI. The CDR3 here is CASSSTGLNTGELFF. The DNA of the CDR3 is TGTGCCAGCAGTTCGACAGGGCTGAACACCGGGGAGCTGTTTTTT.